A single sample is the source of the 22 T cell receptor beta chains below, sequenced in a study of regulatory T cells in long-lasting Graves disease. iRepertoire HTBI primers and Arm-PCR of CDR3 regions built TCR beta libraries. TCRdb reprocessed the multiplex PCR reads with MiXCR, giving one entry per CDR3 protein. The profile shows approximately 400,000 distinct CDR3 sequences, 23% of them singletons. Regarding time point: persistent/refractory GD, antithyroid drugs over 5 years with positive TRAb. Researchers made the TCR library from RNA that was extracted from PBMCs. The specimen was peripheral blood mononuclear cells (PBMCs), collected when the disease was refractory, from a patient treated with antithyroid drugs. These receptors were collected from a woman aged 40-49 years with Graves disease.

This clonotype was seen ten or more times. The genes are TRBV12-3 or TRBV12-4 and TRBJ2-7; 10 bases are shared with TRBD1. The trim removed 6 bases at V and 5 bases at J, leaving 19 bases unmatched. CDR3 length equals 18 residues. The DNA for the CDR3 is TGTGCCAGCAGCCACAACCCCCTTTTTGGACAGGGGGACCACGAGCAGTACTTC. Encoded protein: CASSHNPLFGQGDHEQYF.

The chain has TRBV6-2 or TRBV6-3 and TRBJ2-2; 7 bases are shared with TRBD1. From germline, CDR1 is MNHEY and CDR2 SVGEGT. V shed 5 bases and J 6 bases; nucleotides not matched to a gene: 24. The CDR3 has 20 residues. The CDR3 protein is CASSETFIGQAQSVPGELFF. The CDR3 DNA follows: TGTGCCAGCAGTGAAACTTTTATAGGACAGGCGCAATCTGTCCCCGGGGAGCTGTTTTTT.

The chain is built from TRBV28 and TRBJ2-1; 15 nucleotides line up with TRBD2. With V trimmed by 5 bases and J by 9 bases, 14 bases remained unmatched. This CDR3 is 18 amino acids long. Per the germline V gene, CDR1 is MDHEN and CDR2 is SYDVKM. The CDR3 spells CASSRGGTSGRPGGEQFF. The CDR3 DNA reads as TGTGCCAGCAGTCGGGGAGGGACTAGCGGGAGGCCAGGGGGTGAGCAGTTCTTC.

This clonotype occurred many times. CDR3 DNA sequence: TGTGCCGGTTCCACTGGGAGGTACGAAAAACTGTTTTTT. It specifies CAGSTGRYEKLFF. The chain has TRBV7-8 and TRBJ1-4; no clear D gene. CDR3 length equals 13 residues. The V gene's germline CDR1 is SGHVS and CDR2 FQNEAQ. V dropped 11 bases and J dropped 8 bases, with 18 bases sitting between them. The full variable domain, completed using reference TRBV7-8 and TRBJ1-4, is GAGVSQSPRYKVAKRGQDVALRCDPISGHVSLFWYQQALGQGPEFLTYFQNEAQLDKSGLPSDRFFAERPEGSVSTLKIQRTQQEDSAVYLCAGSTGRYEKLFFGSGTQLSVL.

Concerning this clonotype itself: One base away lies a much larger clone, so this may be a sequencing read error. The chain has TRBV20-1 and TRBJ2-1; D is unresolved. Germline V CDR1 and CDR2: DFQATT, SNEGSKA (reference sequence). This CDR3 is 12 amino acids long. Trimming cost V 3 bases and J 10 bases, with 13 bases left between them. CDR3: CSARVSSAEQFF. CDR3 nucleotides: TGCAGTGCTAGGGTGAGTTCCGCCGAGCAGTTCTTC.

This clonotype was observed a few times. The chain uses TRBV19 and TRBJ2-2, with D possibly TRBD1 on 5 matching bases. The length of the CDR3 is 15 residues. Trimming took 2 bases from V and 6 from J, leaving 13 bases between them. CDR1 and CDR2 from the germline V gene are LNHDA and SQIVND (reference sequence). The CDR3 region is CASSIKGYLAGELFF. CDR3 nucleotide sequence: TGTGCCAGTAGTATAAAGGGGTACTTGGCCGGGGAGCTGTTTTTT.

This clonotype was counted at least ten times. The V gene is TRBV7-3, the J gene TRBJ2-5, with D possibly matching TRBD1 (6 bases). The germline gives CDR1 SGHTA, CDR2 FQGTGA. V lost 5 bases, J lost 4 bases, and 11 bases lay in between. This CDR3 contains 13 residues. CDR3 protein: CASSRWGPETQYF. CDR3 coding DNA: TGTGCCAGCAGCCGATGGGGGCCAGAGACCCAGTACTTC.

This clonotype came up many times. DNA for the CDR3: TGTGCCAGCAGCTTCAGGGGGAATGCCTACGAGCAGTACTTC. It encodes CASSFRGNAYEQYF. J is TRBJ2-7 and V is TRBV7-9, with 7 bases lining up with TRBD1. V gave up 3 bases and J gave up 2 bases; unmatched junction bases: 4. CDR1 and CDR2 from the germline V gene are SEHNR and FQNEAQ (reference sequence). The CDR3 totals 14 residues.

This clonotype showed up many times. The CDR3 nucleotides read TGTGCCAGCAGCTTAGACGGGGTAGCCCAGGGCTCCGAGCAGTACTTC. Protein product: CASSLDGVAQGSEQYF. The chain recombines TRBV7-2 with TRBJ2-7; either TRBD1 or TRBD2 may supply D (5 bases each). With 1 base removed from V and 6 bases from J, the gap between germline ends came to 19 bases. Germline assignment: CDR1 SGHTA and CDR2 FQGNSA. The CDR3 loop spans 16 amino acids.

There are many counts of this clonotype. A read error is the likely source, as a far larger clone sits one nucleotide away. The chain is built from TRBV25-1 and TRBJ2-5; D is unclear. CDR1 and CDR2 from the germline V gene are MGHDK and SYGVNS. Trimming took 6 bases from V and 4 from J, leaving 6 bases between them. This CDR3 has 11 residues. CDR3 bases: TGTGCCAGCAGCGTAGGAGAGACCCAGTACTTC. Amino acid sequence: CASSVGETQYF.

As concerns this clonotype: A read error may produce the germline difference seen at one junction end. The chain is built from TRBV5-1 and TRBJ2-7; D not resolved. The CDR3 is 12 residues long. Per germline, CDR1 SGHRS and CDR2 YFSETQ. The CDR3 bases are TGCGCCAGCAGCTTGACCTCCTACGAGCGGTACTTC. Residues: CASSLTSYERYF.

CDR3 sequence (DNA): TGCAGTGCTAGCGGGATAGGCAATGAGCAGTTCTTC. Translating it yields CSASGIGNEQFF. This rearrangement joins TRBV20-1 to TRBJ2-1; D might be TRBD2 (5 bases). The length of the CDR3 is 12 residues. V gave up 3 bases and J gave up 6 bases, with 9 bases separating them. CDR1 is DFQATT, CDR2 SNEGSKA, per germline (reference sequence).

As concerns this clonotype: A far larger clone differs by one base, so this is likely a read error. The chain couples TRBV28 to TRBJ2-1, with 9 bases identical to TRBD1. The junction had 16 bases not matched to a gene; V was cut back by 6 bases and J by 10 bases. The CDR3 is 16 amino acids. Looked up from germline, CDR1 is MDHEN and CDR2 is SYDVKM. This CDR3 reads CASSQTGTGSSYEQFF. CDR3 nucleotide sequence: TGTGCCAGCAGCCAAACCGGGACAGGGAGCTCCTACGAGCAGTTCTTC. Complete variable domain (other parts from reference TRBV28 and TRBJ2-1): DVKVTQSSRYLVKRTGEKVFLECVQDMDHENMFWYRQDPGLGLRLIYFSYDVKMKEKGDIPEGYSVSREKKERFSLILESASTNQTSMYLCASSQTGTGSSYEQFFGPGTRLTVL.

This clonotype has a handful of counts. The V and J genes are TRBV29-1 and TRBJ1-3, with D tentatively TRBD1 (6 bases). This CDR3 is built from 12 residues. The V and J ends lost 7 bases and 2 bases respectively, with 9 bases between them. From germline, CDR1 is SQVTM and CDR2 ANQGSEA. The CDR3 nucleotides read TGCAGCGGAGGGGGGCCTGGAAACACCATATATTTT. Its protein product is CSGGGPGNTIYF.

This clonotype was picked up a small number of times. The chain combines TRBV5-6 with TRBJ2-7, with D unresolved. This CDR3 comprises 12 residues. Trimming took 4 bases from V and 3 from J, leaving 8 bases between them. Germline CDR1 and CDR2: SGHDT and YYEEEE. The CDR3 coding sequence is TGTGCCAGCAGCGGGTCCGACTACGAGCAGTACTTC. Protein sequence: CASSGSDYEQYF.

The V call is TRBV24-1, the J call TRBJ2-5; the D is unclear. The J call may be wrong; the DNA end is better matched by TRBJ2-1. The CDR3 covers 13 residues. Germline CDR1 KGHDR, CDR2 SFDVKD. The CDR3 nucleotides are TGTGCCACCAGTGACACAGCCCTTCATGAGCAGTTCTTC. Its protein product is CATSDTALHEQFF.

This clonotype was detected many times. The CDR3 bases are TGTGCCAGCAGCTCGTGGTTGAACACCGGGGAGCTGTTTTTT. Residues: CASSSWLNTGELFF. The chain joins TRBV11-2 to TRBJ2-2; D gene uncertain. Germline V gives CDR1 SGHAT, CDR2 FQNNGV. The CDR3 has 14 amino acids. Between the trimmed V and J ends, which lost 4 bases and 1 base, there was a span of 7 bases.

A single count supports this clonotype. Compared with germline, one end of the junction differs, possibly owing to a read error. The chain has TRBV6-1 and TRBJ2-5; D is possibly TRBD2 (6 bases). Per germline, CDR1 MNHNS and CDR2 SASEGT. The CDR3 has 13 amino acids. CDR3 sequence reads: CASSEEGIQTQYF. CDR3 coding DNA: TGCGCCAGCAGTGAGGAGGGGATCCAGACCCAGTACTTC.

This clonotype was seen ten or more times. The gene calls are TRBV10-3 and TRBJ2-1, with unresolved D. V lost 10 bases to trimming and J lost 8 bases, with 15 bases between them. Germline V gives CDR1 ENHRY, CDR2 SYGVKD. The CDR3 sequence is 12 residues long. CDR3 amino acids: CATGQGYDEQFF. The CDR3 coding sequence is TGTGCCACGGGCCAAGGGTACGATGAGCAGTTCTTC.

Notes on this clonotype: Just one base apart from a much larger clone, this may be a read error. In DNA, the CDR3 is TGCGCCAGCACGGGCACCCATACCGATGGCTACACCTTC. The encoded protein is CASTGTHTDGYTF. The gene calls are TRBV5-1 and TRBJ1-2; D is unclear. V lost 6 bases to trimming and J lost 6 bases, with 15 bases between them. The CDR3 sequence is 13 residues long. Per germline, CDR1 SGHRS and CDR2 YFSETQ.

This clonotype occurred many times. This chain connects TRBV6-1 to TRBJ1-4; the D gene is possibly TRBD1 (5 bases). The CDR3 totals 14 residues. The germline V gene encodes CDR1 MNHNS and CDR2 SASEGT. V lost 8 bases and J 8 bases, leaving 18 bases between the germline ends. CDR3 nucleotide sequence: TGTGCCAGCGGCCTCAGGAGGGGTGCGGAAAAACTGTTTTTT. Protein sequence: CASGLRRGAEKLFF.

As regards this clonotype: A much larger clone lies a single base off, so this may be a read error. The genes are TRBV24-1 and TRBJ2-2; TRBD1 is a possible D gene (5 bases). Trimming pared 2 bases from V and 2 bases from J, leaving 11 bases between. The CDR3 contains 16 residues. Germline V gives CDR1 KGHDR, CDR2 SFDVKD. The chain's CDR3 is CATSDSCGANTGELFF. The CDR3 nucleotides are TGTGCCACCAGTGATTCCTGTGGGGCCAACACCGGGGAGCTGTTTTTT.